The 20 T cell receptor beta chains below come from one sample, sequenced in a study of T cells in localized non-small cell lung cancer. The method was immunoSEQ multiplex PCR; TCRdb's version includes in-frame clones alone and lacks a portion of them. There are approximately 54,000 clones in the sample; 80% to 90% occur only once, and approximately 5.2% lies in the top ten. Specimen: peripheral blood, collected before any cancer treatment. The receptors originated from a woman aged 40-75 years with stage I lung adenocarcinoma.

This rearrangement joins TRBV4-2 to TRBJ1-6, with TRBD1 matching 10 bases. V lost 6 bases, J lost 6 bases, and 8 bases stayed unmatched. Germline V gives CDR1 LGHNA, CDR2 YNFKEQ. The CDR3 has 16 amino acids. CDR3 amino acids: CASSLPGQGSNSPLHF. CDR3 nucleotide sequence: TGTGCCAGCAGTCTCCCGGGACAGGGGTCTAATTCACCCCTCCACTTT.

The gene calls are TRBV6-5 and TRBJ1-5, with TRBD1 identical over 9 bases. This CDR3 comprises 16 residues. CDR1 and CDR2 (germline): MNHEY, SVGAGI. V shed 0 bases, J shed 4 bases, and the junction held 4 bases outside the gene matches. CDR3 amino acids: CASSYSGQGGNQPQHF. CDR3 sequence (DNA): TGTGCCAGCAGTTACTCGGGACAGGGAGGTAATCAGCCCCAGCATTTT.

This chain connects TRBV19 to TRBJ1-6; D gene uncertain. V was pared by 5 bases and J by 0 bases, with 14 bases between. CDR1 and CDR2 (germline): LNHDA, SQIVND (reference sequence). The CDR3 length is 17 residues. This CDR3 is CASSPAGVSSYNSPLHF. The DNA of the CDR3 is TGTGCCAGTAGTCCCGCCGGTGTTAGCTCCTATAATTCACCCCTCCACTTT.

In nucleotides, the CDR3 is TGTGCCAGCAGTTATCCTACAGGGAGCGAGCAGTACTTC. Translated, it gives CASSYPTGSEQYF. V and J are TRBV6-6 and TRBJ2-7, with a possible D match to TRBD1 (6 bases). V lost 3 bases and J 6 bases, leaving 12 bases between the germline ends. Germline CDR1 reads MNHNY; CDR2 reads SVGAGI (reference sequence). The CDR3 has 13 amino acids.

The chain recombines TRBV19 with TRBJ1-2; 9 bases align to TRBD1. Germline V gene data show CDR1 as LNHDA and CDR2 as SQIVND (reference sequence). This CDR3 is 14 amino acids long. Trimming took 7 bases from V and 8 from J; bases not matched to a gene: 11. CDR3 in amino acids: CASTPRTGGAGYTF. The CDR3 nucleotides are TGTGCCAGTACTCCCCGAACAGGGGGCGCGGGCTACACCTTC.

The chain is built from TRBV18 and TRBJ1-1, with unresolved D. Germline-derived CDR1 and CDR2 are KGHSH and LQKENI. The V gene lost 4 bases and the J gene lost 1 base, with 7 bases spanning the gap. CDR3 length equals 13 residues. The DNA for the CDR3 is TGTGCCAGCTCACTTACAGCGAACACTGAAGCTTTCTTT. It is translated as CASSLTANTEAFF.

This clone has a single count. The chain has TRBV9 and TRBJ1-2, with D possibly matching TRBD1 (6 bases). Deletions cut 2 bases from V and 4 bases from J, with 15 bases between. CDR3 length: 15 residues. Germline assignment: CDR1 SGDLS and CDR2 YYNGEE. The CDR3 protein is CASSVSSQGIYGYTF. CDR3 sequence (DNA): TGTGCCAGCAGCGTTTCGTCACAGGGTATCTATGGCTACACCTTC.

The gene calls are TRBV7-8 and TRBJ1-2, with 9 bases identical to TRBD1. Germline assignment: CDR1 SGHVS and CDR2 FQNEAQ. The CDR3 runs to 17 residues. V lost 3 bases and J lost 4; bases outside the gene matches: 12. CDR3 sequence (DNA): TGTGCCAGCAGCTTGCCGCGGGGACAGGGTGATGCCTATGGCTACACCTTC. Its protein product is CASSLPRGQGDAYGYTF.

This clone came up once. The CDR3 loop is CASSRDPLEPQHF. The DNA for the CDR3 is TGTGCCAGCAGTCGGGACCCCCTTGAACCCCAGCATTTT. This chain uses TRBV6-5 with TRBJ1-5, with D possibly matching TRBD1 (5 bases). Deletions cut 5 bases from V and 10 bases from J, with 15 bases between. This CDR3 has 13 amino acids. CDR1 MNHEY and CDR2 SVGAGI come from the germline V gene.

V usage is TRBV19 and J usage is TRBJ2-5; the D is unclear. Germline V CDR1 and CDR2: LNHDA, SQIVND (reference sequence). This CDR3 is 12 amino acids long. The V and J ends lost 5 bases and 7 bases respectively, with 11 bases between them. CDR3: CASSPLDGTQYF. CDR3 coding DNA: TGTGCCAGTAGTCCCCTGGATGGGACCCAGTACTTC. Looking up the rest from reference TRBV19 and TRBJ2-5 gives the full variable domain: DGGITQSPKYLFRKEGQNVTLSCEQNLNHDAMYWYRQDPGQGLRLIYYSQIVNDFQKGDIAEGYSVSREKKESFPLTVTSAQKNPTAFYLCASSPLDGTQYFGPGTRLLVL.

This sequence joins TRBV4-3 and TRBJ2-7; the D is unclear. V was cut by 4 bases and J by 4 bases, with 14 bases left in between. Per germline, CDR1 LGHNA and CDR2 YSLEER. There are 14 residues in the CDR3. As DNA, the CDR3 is TGCGCCAGCAGCCCTAACGCGTTGGATTACGAGCAGTACTTC. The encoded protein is CASSPNALDYEQYF.

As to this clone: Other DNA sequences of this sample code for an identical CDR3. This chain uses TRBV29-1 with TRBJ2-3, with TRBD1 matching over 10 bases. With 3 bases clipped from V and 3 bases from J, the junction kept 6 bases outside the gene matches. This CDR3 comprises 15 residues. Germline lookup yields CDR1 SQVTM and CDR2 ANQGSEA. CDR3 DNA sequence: TGCAGCGTTGAGGCCCGGGACAGGGGAACAGATACGCAGTATTTT. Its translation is CSVEARDRGTDTQYF.

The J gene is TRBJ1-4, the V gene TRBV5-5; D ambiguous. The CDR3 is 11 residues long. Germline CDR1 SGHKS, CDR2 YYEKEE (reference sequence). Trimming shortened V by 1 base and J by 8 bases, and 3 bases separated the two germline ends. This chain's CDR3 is CASSLREKLFF. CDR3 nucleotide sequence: TGTGCCAGCAGCTTGAGGGAAAAACTGTTTTTT. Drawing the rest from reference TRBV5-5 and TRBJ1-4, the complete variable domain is DAGVTQSPTHLIKTRGQQVTLRCSPISGHKSVSWYQQVLGQGPQFIFQYYEKEERGRGNFPDRFSARQFPNYSSELNVNALLLGDSALYLCASSLREKLFFGSGTQLSVL.

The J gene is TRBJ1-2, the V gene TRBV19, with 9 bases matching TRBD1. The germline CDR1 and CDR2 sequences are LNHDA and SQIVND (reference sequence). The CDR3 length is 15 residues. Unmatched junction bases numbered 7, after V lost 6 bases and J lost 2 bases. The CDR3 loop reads CASRPGQGPNYGYTF. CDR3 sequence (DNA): TGTGCCAGTAGACCGGGACAGGGCCCCAACTATGGCTACACCTTC.

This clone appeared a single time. The DNA for the CDR3 is TGTGCCAGCAGCTTACAGGGATCTGGCTACACCTTC. Its translation: CASSLQGSGYTF. The chain recombines TRBV6-1 with TRBJ1-2; weak D call: TRBD1 (6 bases). Trimming pared 6 bases from V and 7 bases from J, leaving 12 bases between. Germline CDR1 reads MNHNS; CDR2 reads SASEGT. This CDR3 is 12 amino acids long.

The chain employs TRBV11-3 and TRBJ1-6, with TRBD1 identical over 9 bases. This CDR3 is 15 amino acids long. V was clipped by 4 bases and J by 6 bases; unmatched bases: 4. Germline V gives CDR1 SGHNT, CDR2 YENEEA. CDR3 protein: CASSWGQGSNSPLHF. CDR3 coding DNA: TGTGCCAGCAGCTGGGGACAGGGCTCTAATTCACCCCTCCACTTT.

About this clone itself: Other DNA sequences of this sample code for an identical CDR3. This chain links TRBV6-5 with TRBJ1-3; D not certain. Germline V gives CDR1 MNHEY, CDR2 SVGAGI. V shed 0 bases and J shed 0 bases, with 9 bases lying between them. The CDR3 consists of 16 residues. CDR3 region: CASSYSRPSSGNTIYF. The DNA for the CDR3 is TGTGCCAGCAGTTACTCGAGGCCCAGCTCTGGAAACACCATATATTTT.

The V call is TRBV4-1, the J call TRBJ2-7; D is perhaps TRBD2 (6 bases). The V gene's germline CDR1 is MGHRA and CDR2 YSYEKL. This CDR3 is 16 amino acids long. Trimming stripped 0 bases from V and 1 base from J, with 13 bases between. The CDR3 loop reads CASSQDVGEESYEQYF. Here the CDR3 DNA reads TGCGCCAGCAGCCAAGATGTGGGGGAGGAATCCTACGAGCAGTACTTC.

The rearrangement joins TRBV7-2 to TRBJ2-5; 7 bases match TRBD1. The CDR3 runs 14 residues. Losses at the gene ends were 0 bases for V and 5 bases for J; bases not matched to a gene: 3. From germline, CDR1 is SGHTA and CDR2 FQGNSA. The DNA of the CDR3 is TGTGCCAGCAGCTTAGCAGGGGGCAGGGAGACCCAGTACTTC. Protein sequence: CASSLAGGRETQYF.

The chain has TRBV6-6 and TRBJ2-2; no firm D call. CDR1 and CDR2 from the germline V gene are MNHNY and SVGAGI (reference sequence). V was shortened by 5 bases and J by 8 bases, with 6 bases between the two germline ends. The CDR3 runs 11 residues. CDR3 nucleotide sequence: TGTGCCAGCAGTCTAAAGGGGGAGCTGTTTTTT. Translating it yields CASSLKGELFF.